This T cell receptor beta chain was recorded in a study of T-cell reconstitution after alpha-beta-depleted transplantation in children. This CDR3 is built from 14 residues. The germline CDR1 and CDR2 sequences are SGHRS and YFSETQ. V lost 0 bases and J 3 bases, leaving 10 bases between the germline ends. This clonotype was detected only a few times. The authors prepared the TCRbeta library with unique molecular identifiers. TCRdb independently ran MiXCR on the PCR reads; one entry per CDR3 protein. Here the sample spans 80,000 or so distinct CDR3 sequences, roughly 15% being singletons. The specimen was PBMCs, mostly from graft donor cells, collected 180 days after TCRalphabeta/CD19-depleted stem cell transplant. This receptor was identified in a male patient aged 2-15 years who had a stem cell transplant for acute lymphoblastic leukemia, so the T cells may come from the graft donor. The genes are TRBV5-1 and TRBJ2-7; D is unresolved. DNA of the CDR3: TGCGCCAGCAGCTTGGTGGACCGTTTCTACGAGCAGTACTTC. Its translation is CASSLVDRFYEQYF.